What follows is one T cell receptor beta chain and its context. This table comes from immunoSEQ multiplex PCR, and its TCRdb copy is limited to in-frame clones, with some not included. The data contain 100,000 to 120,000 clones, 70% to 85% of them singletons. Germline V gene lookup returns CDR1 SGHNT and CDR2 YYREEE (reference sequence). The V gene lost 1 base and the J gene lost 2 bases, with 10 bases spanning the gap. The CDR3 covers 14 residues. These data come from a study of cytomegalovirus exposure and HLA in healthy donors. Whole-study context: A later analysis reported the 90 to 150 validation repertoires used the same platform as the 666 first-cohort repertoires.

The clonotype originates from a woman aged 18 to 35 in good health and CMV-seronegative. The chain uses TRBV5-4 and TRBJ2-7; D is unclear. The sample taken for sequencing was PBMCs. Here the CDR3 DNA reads TGTGCCAGCAGCTTGTGGGCAGAGACCTACGAGCAGTACTTC. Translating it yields CASSLWAETYEQYF.